This T cell receptor beta chain originates from a study of blood T cell repertoires in COVID-19. About the research overall: Sites across the United States, Italy and Spain contributed samples from acute and convalescent COVID-19. Sources were T cells, B-cell-depleted T cells, or PBMCs; the material itself was cDNA or gDNA.

The ends lost 7 bases at V and 2 bases at J; junction bases unmatched: 9. The CDR3 runs to 16 residues. Germline V gene lookup returns CDR1 SGHNT and CDR2 YYREEE (reference sequence). Authors' analysis steps: Estimation of nucleated cell counts was performed using reference gene primer amplification. Libraries were prepared by immunoSEQ multiplex PCR; TCRdb keeps only in-frame clonotypes and omits some of them. V, J and clone size are taken as reported in that table, and D and trimming were inferred from the DNA itself. Of some 160,000 clones in the sample, 75% to 90% are singletons; the top ten hold 2.5% to 3.5%.

The sample was peripheral blood. This TCR came from an older woman with active COVID-19. V and J are TRBV5-4 and TRBJ2-1, with TRBD2 matching 10 bases. The CDR3 here is CASRPRTSGTYNEQFF. As DNA, the CDR3 is TGTGCCAGCCGTCCTAGGACTAGCGGTACCTACAATGAGCAGTTCTTC.